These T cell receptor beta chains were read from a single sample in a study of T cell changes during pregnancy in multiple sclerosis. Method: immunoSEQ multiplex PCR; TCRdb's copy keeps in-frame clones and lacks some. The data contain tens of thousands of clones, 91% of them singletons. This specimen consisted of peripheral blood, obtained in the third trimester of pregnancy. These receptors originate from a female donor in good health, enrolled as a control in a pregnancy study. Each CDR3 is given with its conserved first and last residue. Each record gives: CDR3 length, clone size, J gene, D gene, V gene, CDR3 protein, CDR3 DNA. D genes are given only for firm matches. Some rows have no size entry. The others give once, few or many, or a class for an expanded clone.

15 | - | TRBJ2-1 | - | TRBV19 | CASSLSRAPYNEQFF | TGTGCCAGTAGTTTATCTCGAGCGCCCTACAATGAGCAGTTCTTC
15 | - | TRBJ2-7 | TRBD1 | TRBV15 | CATSRETGGSDEQYF | TGTGCCACCAGCAGAGAGACAGGGGGCTCGGACGAGCAGTACTTC
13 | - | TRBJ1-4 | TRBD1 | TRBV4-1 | CASSQVTGRELFF | TGCGCCAGCAGCCAAGTGACAGGGCGGGAACTGTTTTTT
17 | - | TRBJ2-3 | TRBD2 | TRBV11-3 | CASSLGTSGGLRDTQYF | TGTGCCAGCAGCCTAGGGACTAGCGGGGGTCTGCGGGATACGCAGTATTTT
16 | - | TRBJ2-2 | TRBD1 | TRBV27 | CASTEKQGALTGELFF | TGTGCCAGCACAGAAAAACAGGGGGCGCTTACCGGGGAGCTGTTTTTT
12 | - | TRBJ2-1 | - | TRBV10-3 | CAISGLQGEQFF | TGTGCCATCAGTGGCCTACAGGGTGAGCAGTTCTTC
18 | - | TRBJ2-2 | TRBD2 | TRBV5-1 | CASSTRTSGRLSTGELFF | TGCGCCAGCAGCACACGGACTAGCGGGAGATTAAGCACCGGGGAGCTGTTTTTT
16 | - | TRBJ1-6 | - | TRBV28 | CASSLGGRLVNSPLHF | TGTGCCAGCAGTTTAGGAGGGCGCCTAGTTAATTCACCCCTCCACTTT
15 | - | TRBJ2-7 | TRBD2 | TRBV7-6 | CASSLGAAGVYEQYF | TGTGCCAGCAGCTTAGGGGCCGCGGGGGTCTACGAGCAGTACTTC
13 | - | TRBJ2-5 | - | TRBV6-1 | CASSEGNSETQYF | TGTGCCAGCAGTGAGGGTAATAGCGAGACCCAGTACTTC
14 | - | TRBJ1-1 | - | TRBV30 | CAWISWAGPPEAFF | TGTGCCTGGATAAGTTGGGCAGGGCCCCCTGAAGCTTTCTTT
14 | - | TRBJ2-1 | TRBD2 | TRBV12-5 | CASGLVGRAGEQFF | TGTGCTAGTGGTTTGGTCGGGAGGGCCGGTGAGCAGTTCTTC
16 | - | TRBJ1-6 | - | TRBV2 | CASNRELSSYNSPLHF | TGTGCCAGCAATCGGGAGTTGAGCTCCTATAATTCACCCCTCCACTTT
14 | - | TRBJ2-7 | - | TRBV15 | CATSRDRGSYEQYF | TGTGCCACCAGCAGAGACAGGGGAAGCTACGAGCAGTACTTC
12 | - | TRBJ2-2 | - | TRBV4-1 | CAILRVSGELFF | TGCGCCATCCTCAGGGTATCAGGGGAGCTGTTTTTT
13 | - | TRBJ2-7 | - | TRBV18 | CASSPRGIDEQYF | TGTGCCAGCTCACCCCGGGGGATAGACGAGCAGTACTTC
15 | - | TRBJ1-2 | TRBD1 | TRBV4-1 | CASSQVGTGRVGYTF | TGCGCCAGCAGCCAAGTTGGGACAGGGAGGGTAGGCTACACCTTC
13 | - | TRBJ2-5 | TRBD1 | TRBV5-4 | CASSSRQGETQYF | TGTGCCAGCAGCTCGCGACAGGGGGAGACCCAGTACTTC
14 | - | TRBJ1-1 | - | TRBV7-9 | CASSLGQMNTEAFF | TGTGCCAGCAGCTTAGGGCAAATGAACACTGAAGCTTTCTTT
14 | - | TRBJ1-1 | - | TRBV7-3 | CASSPRVVNTEAFF | TGTGCCAGCAGCCCCAGGGTTGTGAACACTGAAGCTTTCTTT
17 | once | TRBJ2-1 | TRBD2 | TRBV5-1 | CASSSSPGTSGYNEQFF | TGCGCCAGCAGCTCATCCCCCGGGACTAGCGGGTACAATGAGCAGTTCTTC
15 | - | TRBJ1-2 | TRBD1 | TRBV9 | CASSVARGQGAGYTF | TGTGCCAGCAGCGTAGCTAGGGGACAGGGAGCTGGCTACACCTTC
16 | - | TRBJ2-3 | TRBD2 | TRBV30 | CAWSVGTSGGKDTQYF | TGTGCCTGGAGTGTAGGGACTAGCGGGGGAAAAGATACGCAGTATTTT
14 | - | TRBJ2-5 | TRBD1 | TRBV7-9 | CASSPDRGRETQYF | TGTGCCAGCAGCCCCGACAGGGGACGGGAGACCCAGTACTTC
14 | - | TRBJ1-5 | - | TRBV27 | CASSLKAGYQPQHF | TGTGCCAGCAGTTTGAAGGCAGGCTATCAGCCCCAGCATTTT
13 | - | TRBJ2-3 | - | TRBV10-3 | CAIRGPITDTQYF | TGTGCCATCAGGGGGCCCATCACAGATACGCAGTATTTT
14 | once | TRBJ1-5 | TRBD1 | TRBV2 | CASAGQVMGQPQHF | TGTGCCAGCGCTGGACAGGTTATGGGTCAGCCCCAGCATTTT
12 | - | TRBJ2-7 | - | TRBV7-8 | CASSLQFGEQYF | TGTGCCAGCAGCTTACAGTTCGGGGAGCAGTACTTC
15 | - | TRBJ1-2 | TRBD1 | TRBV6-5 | CASSRRSTGTNGYTF | TGTGCCAGCAGTCGACGTTCGACAGGGACGAACGGCTACACCTTC
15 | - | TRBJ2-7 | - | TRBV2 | CASRASGSENYEQYF | TGTGCCAGCAGGGCGTCGGGTTCGGAAAACTACGAGCAGTACTTC
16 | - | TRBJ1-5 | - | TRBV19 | CASSIPPGGGNQPQHF | TGTGCCAGTAGTATCCCCCCTGGGGGGGGAAATCAGCCCCAGCATTTT
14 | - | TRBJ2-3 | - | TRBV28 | CASSLRGSTDTQYF | TGTGCCAGCAGCCTCAGGGGCTCCACAGATACGCAGTATTTT
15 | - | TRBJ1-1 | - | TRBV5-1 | CASSLMAGVNTEAFF | TGCGCCAGCAGCTTGATGGCAGGGGTTAACACTGAAGCTTTCTTT
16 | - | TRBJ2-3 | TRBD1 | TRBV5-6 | CASSWSQGVFQDTQYF | TGTGCCAGCAGCTGGAGCCAGGGGGTTTTCCAAGATACGCAGTATTTT
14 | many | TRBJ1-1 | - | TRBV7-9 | CASSVDSGNTEAFF | TGTGCCAGCAGCGTTGACAGTGGTAACACTGAAGCTTTCTTT
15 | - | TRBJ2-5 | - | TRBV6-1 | CASTVGAGREETQYF | TGTGCCAGCACCGTCGGGGCGGGACGGGAAGAGACCCAGTACTTC
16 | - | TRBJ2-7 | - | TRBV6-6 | CASSYRASTGFYEQYF | TGTGCCAGCAGTTACCGGGCTAGTACAGGGTTCTACGAGCAGTACTTC
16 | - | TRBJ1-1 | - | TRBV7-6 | CASSGGLGGANTEAFF | TGTGCCAGCAGCGGAGGGCTGGGGGGGGCGAACACTGAAGCTTTCTTT
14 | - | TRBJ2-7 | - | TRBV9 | CASSVGSGSYEQYF | TGTGCCAGCAGCGTAGGGTCAGGGTCATACGAGCAGTACTTC
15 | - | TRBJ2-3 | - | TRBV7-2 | CASSSRGLSTDTQYF | TGTGCCAGCAGCTCCCGAGGACTGAGCACAGATACGCAGTATTTT
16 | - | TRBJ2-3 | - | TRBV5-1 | CASSLDSSSSTDTQYF | TGCGCCAGCAGCCTCGACAGCTCCTCTAGCACAGATACGCAGTATTTT
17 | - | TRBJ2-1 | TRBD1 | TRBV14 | CASSPRQGASSYNEQFF | TGTGCCAGCAGCCCGCGACAGGGGGCTAGCTCCTACAATGAGCAGTTCTTC
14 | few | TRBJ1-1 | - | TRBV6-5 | CASRPRGGYTEAFF | TGTGCCAGCAGGCCTCGGGGGGGTTACACTGAAGCTTTCTTT
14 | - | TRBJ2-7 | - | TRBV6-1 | CASSEYRGNDEQYF | TGTGCCAGCAGTGAATATAGGGGAAACGACGAGCAGTACTTC
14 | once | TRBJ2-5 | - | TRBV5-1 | CASSFGTTQETQYF | TGCGCCAGCAGCTTCGGGACAACTCAAGAGACCCAGTACTTC
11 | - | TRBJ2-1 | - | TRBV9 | CASSADNEQFF | TGTGCCAGCAGCGCCGACAATGAGCAGTTCTTC
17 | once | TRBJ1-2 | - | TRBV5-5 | CASSLAEGVYPNYGYTF | TGTGCCAGCAGCTTGGCCGAGGGGGTGTACCCCAACTATGGCTACACCTTC
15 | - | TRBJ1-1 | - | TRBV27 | CASSSAYDRNTEAFF | TGTGCCAGCAGTTCAGCATATGACAGGAACACTGAAGCTTTCTTT
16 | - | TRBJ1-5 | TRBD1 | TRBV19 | CASSIDLTGGGQPQHF | TGTGCCAGTAGTATAGATCTGACAGGGGGAGGGCAGCCCCAGCATTTT
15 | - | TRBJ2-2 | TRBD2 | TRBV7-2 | CASSLLAGTTGELFF | TGTGCCAGCAGCTTACTAGCGGGTACTACCGGGGAGCTGTTTTTT
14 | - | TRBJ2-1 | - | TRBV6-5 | CASSNSWGGNEQFF | TGTGCCAGCAGTAATAGCTGGGGAGGCAATGAGCAGTTCTTC
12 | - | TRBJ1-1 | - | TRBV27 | CASSKTRQEAFF | TGTGCCAGCAGTAAGACACGGCAAGAAGCTTTCTTT
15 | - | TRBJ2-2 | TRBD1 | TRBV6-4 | CASSTGTGRTGELFF | TGTGCCAGCAGCACCGGGACAGGTAGGACCGGGGAGCTGTTTTTT
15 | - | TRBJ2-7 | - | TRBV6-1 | CASLTPGGYSYEQYF | TGTGCCAGCTTAACACCCGGGGGATACTCCTACGAGCAGTACTTC
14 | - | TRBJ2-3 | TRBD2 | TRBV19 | CASRLANHEDTQYF | TGTGCCAGTAGACTAGCGAACCATGAAGATACGCAGTATTTT
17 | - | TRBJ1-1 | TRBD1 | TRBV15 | CATSRPRGLAHNTEAFF | TGTGCCACCAGCAGACCTAGGGGGCTCGCGCATAACACTGAAGCTTTCTTT
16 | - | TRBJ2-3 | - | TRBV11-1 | CASRGLDRLGTDTQYF | TGTGCCAGCAGGGGCCTGGACAGATTGGGCACAGATACGCAGTATTTT